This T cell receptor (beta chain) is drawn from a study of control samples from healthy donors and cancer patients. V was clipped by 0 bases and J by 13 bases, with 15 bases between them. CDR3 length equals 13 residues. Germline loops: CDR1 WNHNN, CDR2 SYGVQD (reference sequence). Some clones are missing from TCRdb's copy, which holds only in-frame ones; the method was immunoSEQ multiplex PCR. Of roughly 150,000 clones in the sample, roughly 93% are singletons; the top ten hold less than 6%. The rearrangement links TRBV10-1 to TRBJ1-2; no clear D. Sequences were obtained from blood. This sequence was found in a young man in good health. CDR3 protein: CASSESSRDPFTF. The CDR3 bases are TGCGCCAGCAGTGAGTCGTCCCGCGACCCCTTCACCTTC.